This TCR beta chain was profiled in a study of cytomegalovirus exposure and HLA in healthy donors. Study-level points and caveats: Most TCR sequences showed up rarely, but some public TCRs showed up in many donors. An analysis that was carried out later associated 16,000 or so TCR beta sequences with HLA alleles at 0.05 false discovery rate. An analysis was carried out at a later point. It showed that HLA-associated TCR beta chains were more clonally expanded than equally common non-associated chains.

Regarding this clone: Its specificity is not known.

13 Jbeta primers and 60 Vbeta primers were used for the PCR. Generated by immunoSEQ multiplex PCR, the TCRdb table keeps only in-frame clones and is missing some. The sample gives about 200,000 clones, about 81% of which show up once; approximately 2.5% is in the top ten. The sample was PBMCs. The sequence was obtained from a woman in her thirties or forties in good health and CMV-seronegative.

The CDR3 region has the DNA TGTGCCAGCAGTAGGGGACAGGGGGCTTGGCAGCCCCAGCATTTT. This translates into CASSRGQGAWQPQHF. This chain links TRBV6-5 with TRBJ1-5; 12 bases fit TRBD1. Germline CDR1 is MNHEY and CDR2 is SVGAGI. J was trimmed by 7 bases and V by 5 bases; bases with no gene match: 6. The CDR3 is made up of 15 amino acids.